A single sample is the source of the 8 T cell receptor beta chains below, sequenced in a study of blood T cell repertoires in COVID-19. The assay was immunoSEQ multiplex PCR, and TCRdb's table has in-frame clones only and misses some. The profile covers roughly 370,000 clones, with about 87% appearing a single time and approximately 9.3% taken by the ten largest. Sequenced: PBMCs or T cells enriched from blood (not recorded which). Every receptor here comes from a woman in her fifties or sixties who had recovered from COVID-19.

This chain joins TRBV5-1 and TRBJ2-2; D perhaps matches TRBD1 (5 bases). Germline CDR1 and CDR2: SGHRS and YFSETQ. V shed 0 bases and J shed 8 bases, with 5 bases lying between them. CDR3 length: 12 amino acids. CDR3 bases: TGCGCCAGCAGCTTGGGACAGGGGGAGCTGTTTTTT. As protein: CASSLGQGELFF.

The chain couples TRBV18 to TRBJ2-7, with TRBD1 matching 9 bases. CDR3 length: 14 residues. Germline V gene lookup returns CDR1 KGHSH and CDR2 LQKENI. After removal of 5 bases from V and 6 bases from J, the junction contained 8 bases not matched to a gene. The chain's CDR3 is CASSTGTGRFEQYF. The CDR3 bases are TGTGCCAGCTCAACCGGGACAGGGAGGTTCGAGCAGTACTTC.

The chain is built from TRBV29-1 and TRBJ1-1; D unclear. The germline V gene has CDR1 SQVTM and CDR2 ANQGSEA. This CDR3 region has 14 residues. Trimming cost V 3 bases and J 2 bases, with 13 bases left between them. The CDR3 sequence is CSVERALSNTEAFF. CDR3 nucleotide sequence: TGCAGCGTTGAGAGGGCGCTATCAAACACTGAAGCTTTCTTT.

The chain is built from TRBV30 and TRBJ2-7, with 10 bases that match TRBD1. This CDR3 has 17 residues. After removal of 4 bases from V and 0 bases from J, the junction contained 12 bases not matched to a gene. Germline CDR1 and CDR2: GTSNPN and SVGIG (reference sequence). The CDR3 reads CAWTTAGTGVGSYEQYF. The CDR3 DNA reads TGTGCCTGGACGACCGCTGGGACAGGGGTCGGCTCCTACGAGCAGTACTTC.

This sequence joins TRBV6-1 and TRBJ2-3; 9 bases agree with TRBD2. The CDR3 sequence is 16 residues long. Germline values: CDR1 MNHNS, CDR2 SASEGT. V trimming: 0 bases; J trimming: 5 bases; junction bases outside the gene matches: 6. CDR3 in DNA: TGTGCCAGCAGTGAAGCAGGCGGGGGGGCTGTAGATACGCAGTATTTT. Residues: CASSEAGGGAVDTQYF.

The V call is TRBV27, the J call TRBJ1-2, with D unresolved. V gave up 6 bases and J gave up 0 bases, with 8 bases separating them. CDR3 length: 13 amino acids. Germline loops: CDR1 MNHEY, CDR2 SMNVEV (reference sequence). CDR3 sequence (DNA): TGTGCCAGCAGCCCGAAGCCTAACTATGGCTACACCTTC. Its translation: CASSPKPNYGYTF.

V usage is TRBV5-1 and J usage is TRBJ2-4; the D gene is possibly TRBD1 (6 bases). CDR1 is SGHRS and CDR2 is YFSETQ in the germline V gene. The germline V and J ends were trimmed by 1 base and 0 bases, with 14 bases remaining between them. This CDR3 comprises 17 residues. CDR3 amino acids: CASSLSSGRGAKNIQYF. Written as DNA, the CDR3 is TGCGCCAGCAGCTTGTCTTCGGGCAGGGGAGCCAAAAACATTCAGTACTTC.

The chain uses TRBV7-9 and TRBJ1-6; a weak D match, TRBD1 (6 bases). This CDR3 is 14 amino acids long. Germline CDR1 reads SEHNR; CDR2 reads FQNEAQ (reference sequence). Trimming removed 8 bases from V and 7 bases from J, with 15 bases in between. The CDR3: CASGMDSRNSPLHF. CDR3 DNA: TGTGCCAGCGGTATGGACAGCAGGAATTCACCCCTCCACTTT.